Shown below are 28 T cell receptor beta chains from a single sample sequenced in a study of blood T cell repertoires in COVID-19. Produced via immunoSEQ multiplex PCR; TCRdb's table is partial and in-frame only. The sample holds roughly 70,000 clones; 85% to 90% are singletons and the top ten take approximately 10%. Sequenced input: peripheral blood. These receptors were collected from a man of 80 years or more with acute or convalescent COVID-19.

The chain links TRBV2 to TRBJ1-1, with a tentative D call TRBD1 (6 bases). Deletions cut 7 bases from V and 11 bases from J, with 23 bases between. Per the germline V gene, CDR1 is SNHLY and CDR2 is FYNNEI. This CDR3 is 14 amino acids long. DNA of the CDR3: TGTGCCAGCACCCGGGACATTACTTTCGCGGCGGCTTTCTTT. This sequence encodes CASTRDITFAAAFF.

The CDR3 sequence is CASSLVFLAGELDYGYTF. The CDR3 DNA reads TGCGCCAGCAGCTTGGTCTTTTTGGCAGGGGAGCTTGACTATGGCTACACCTTC. The rearrangement uses TRBV5-1 and TRBJ1-2, with D tentatively TRBD1 (6 bases). CDR3 length equals 18 residues. V lost 0 bases and J 3 bases, leaving 21 bases between the germline ends. Germline CDR1 is SGHRS and CDR2 is YFSETQ. Supplemented by reference TRBV5-1 and TRBJ1-2, the full variable domain reads KAGVTQTPRYLIKTRGQQVTLSCSPISGHRSVSWYQQTPGQGLQFLFEYFSETQRNKGNFPGRFSGRQFSNSRSEMNVSTLELGDSALYLCASSLVFLAGELDYGYTFGSGTRLTVV.

The chain joins TRBV30 to TRBJ2-5; 7 bases map to TRBD1. Germline-derived CDR1 and CDR2 are GTSNPN and SVGIG (reference sequence). The CDR3 contains 14 residues. Trimming took 2 bases from V and 2 from J; bases not matched to a gene: 5. The CDR3 reads CAWSRGTAQETQYF. The CDR3 DNA sequence: TGTGCCTGGAGTCGAGGGACAGCACAAGAGACCCAGTACTTC.

The chain carries TRBV14 and TRBJ2-7, with unresolved D. Trimming cost V 2 bases and J 1 base, with 9 bases left between them. CDR1 is SGHDN and CDR2 is FVKESK in the germline V gene. The CDR3 totals 14 residues. The CDR3 nucleotides read TGTGCCAGCAGCCAATCCCCCGTGTCCTACGAGCAGTACTTC. The encoded protein is CASSQSPVSYEQYF.

This clone was observed once. J is TRBJ2-3 and V is TRBV10-3; TRBD2 agrees at 7 bases. CDR3 length equals 15 residues. V lost 2 bases, J lost 4 bases, and 6 bases stayed unmatched. The germline V gene encodes CDR1 ENHRY and CDR2 SYGVKD. The CDR3 is CAISEDPGGADTQYF. DNA of the CDR3: TGTGCCATCAGTGAGGATCCGGGAGGCGCAGATACGCAGTATTTT.

The rearrangement uses TRBV5-6 and TRBJ2-2; TRBD2 aligns across 9 bases. The V segment lost 7 bases and the J segment 6 bases; nucleotides outside the gene matches: 13. This CDR3 spans 16 amino acids. The V gene's germline CDR1 is SGHDT and CDR2 YYEEEE. The CDR3 loop reads CASGPVLAGGAGELFF. CDR3 nucleotides: TGTGCCAGCGGCCCTGTCCTGGCGGGAGGGGCCGGGGAGCTGTTTTTT.

In its sample, this clone was seen once. This chain links TRBV18 with TRBJ2-2; the D gene is possibly TRBD1 (6 bases). Germline loops: CDR1 KGHSH, CDR2 LQKENI. Trimming stripped 6 bases from V and 3 bases from J, with 14 bases between. The CDR3 has 15 residues. The CDR3 DNA is TGTGCCAGCTCGCTACAGGGTCCTGACACCGGGGAGCTGTTTTTT. This gives the protein CASSLQGPDTGELFF.

The chain links TRBV9 to TRBJ2-6; D is perhaps TRBD1 (5 bases). CDR1 and CDR2 (germline): SGDLS, YYNGEE. CDR3 length: 16 amino acids. V was cut by 10 bases and J by 0 bases, with 17 bases left in between. The CDR3 DNA follows: TGTGCCTCAAGTGGCAGGGTTACCTCTGGGGCCAACGTCCTGACTTTC. Translated: CASSGRVTSGANVLTF.

This sequence joins TRBV7-9 and TRBJ1-1; unclear D gene. The germline gives CDR1 SEHNR, CDR2 FQNEAQ (reference sequence). The CDR3 is 13 residues long. V shed 2 bases and J shed 0 bases, with 4 bases lying between them. The CDR3, as DNA: TGTGCCAGCAGCTTACCCATGAACACTGAAGCTTTCTTT. It is translated as CASSLPMNTEAFF.

The V and J genes are TRBV5-6 and TRBJ2-5; D may be TRBD1 (5 bases). Trimming cost V 4 bases and J 3 bases, with 13 bases left between them. The CDR3 sequence is 14 residues long. CDR1 is SGHDT and CDR2 is YYEEEE in the germline V gene. The CDR3 DNA reads TGTGCCAGCAGCGACCAGGGTCGGGAAGAGACCCAGTACTTC. Its translation: CASSDQGREETQYF. The full variable domain, in which reference TRBV5-6 and TRBJ2-5 provide the parts outside the CDR3, is DAGVTQSPTHLIKTRGQQVTLRCSPKSGHDTVSWYQQALGQGPQFIFQYYEEEERQRGNFPDRFSGHQFPNYSSELNVNALLLGDSALYLCASSDQGREETQYFGPGTRLLVL.

As DNA, the CDR3 is TGCGCCAGCAGCGCGACTAGCATGGCCTACGAGCAGTACTTC. This sequence encodes CASSATSMAYEQYF. V is TRBV5-1 and J is TRBJ2-7, with TRBD2 matching over 7 bases. V trimming: 4 bases; J trimming: 2 bases; junction bases outside the gene matches: 6. This CDR3 region has 14 residues. The V gene's germline CDR1 is SGHRS and CDR2 YFSETQ.

The rearrangement links TRBV27 to TRBJ1-3, with 9 bases aligning to TRBD1. Germline V gives CDR1 MNHEY, CDR2 SMNVEV (reference sequence). The length of the CDR3 is 16 residues. V shed 7 bases, J shed 1 base, and the junction held 8 bases outside the gene matches. The CDR3 region has the DNA TGTGCCAGCATTTTTAGGGACAGGGCTTCTGGAAACACCATATATTTT. This codes for CASIFRDRASGNTIYF.

This clone was counted once. V is TRBV15 and J is TRBJ2-1; the match to TRBD2 covers 16 bases. This CDR3 spans 20 amino acids. Germline V lookup: CDR1 LNHNV, CDR2 YYDKDF (reference sequence). V shed 0 bases, J shed 8 bases, and the junction held 13 bases outside the gene matches. The CDR3 bases are TGTGCCACCAGCAGAGATGTGGGACTAGCGGGAGGGCCCTCAGGCTATGAGCAGTTCTTC. Translated, it gives CATSRDVGLAGGPSGYEQFF. The variable domain in full, completed from reference TRBV15 and TRBJ2-1, reads DAMVIQNPRYQVTQFGKPVTLSCSQTLNHNVMYWYQQKSSQAPKLLFHYYDKDFNNEADTPDNFQSRRPNTSFCFLDIRSPGLGDTAMYLCATSRDVGLAGGPSGYEQFFGPGTRLTVL.

This sequence joins TRBV2 and TRBJ2-3; D may be TRBD2 (5 bases). The germline gives CDR1 SNHLY, CDR2 FYNNEI. There are 14 residues in the CDR3. V dropped 3 bases and J dropped 5 bases, with 12 bases sitting between them. The CDR3 is CASSERRGQDTQYF. In nucleotides, the CDR3 is TGTGCCAGCAGTGAGAGACGGGGTCAAGATACGCAGTATTTT.

The chain links TRBV7-6 to TRBJ2-1, with 7 bases identical to TRBD2. The germline gives CDR1 SGHVS, CDR2 FNYEAQ. CDR3 length equals 14 residues. With 5 bases clipped from V and 7 bases from J, the junction kept 8 bases outside the gene matches. The CDR3 here is CASSPSGGWNEQFF. CDR3 nucleotide sequence: TGTGCCAGCAGCCCTTCCGGGGGGTGGAATGAGCAGTTCTTC.

The chain has TRBV9 and TRBJ1-4, with no clear D. The length of the CDR3 is 14 residues. Germline-derived CDR1 and CDR2 are SGDLS and YYNGEE. Trimming removed 0 bases from V and 2 bases from J, with 5 bases in between. CDR3 bases: TGTGCCAGCAGCGTAGATCATACTAATGAAAAACTGTTTTTT. Protein sequence: CASSVDHTNEKLFF.

This clone was detected once. The chain joins TRBV18 to TRBJ1-5, with 11 bases that match TRBD1. Germline V gene lookup returns CDR1 KGHSH and CDR2 LQKENI. CDR3 size: 17 residues. V gave up 3 bases and J gave up 7 bases; unmatched junction bases: 11. CDR3 DNA sequence: TGTGCCAGCTCACCCCTAGGACAGGGGGCAAGGGGACAGCCCCAGCATTTT. Translated, it gives CASSPLGQGARGQPQHF. Variable domain in full (rest from reference TRBV18 and TRBJ1-5): NAGVMQNPRHLVRRRGQEARLRCSPMKGHSHVYWYRQLPEEGLKFMVYLQKENIIDESGMPKERFSAEFPKEGPSILRIQQVVRGDSAAYFCASSPLGQGARGQPQHFGDGTRLSIL.

As concerns this clone: Other DNA sequences within the sample encode an identical CDR3. The CDR3 is CATSDLTGNYGYTF. The CDR3 DNA sequence: TGTGCCACCAGTGATTTGACCGGGAACTATGGCTACACCTTC. The V call is TRBV24-1, the J call TRBJ1-2; D gene unclear. Deletions cut 0 bases from V and 2 bases from J, with 6 bases between. Per the germline V gene, CDR1 is KGHDR and CDR2 is SFDVKD. The CDR3 length is 14 residues.

This clone appeared a few times. This chain joins TRBV19 and TRBJ1-2; D might be TRBD1 (5 bases). CDR3 length: 14 amino acids. Germline CDR1 reads LNHDA; CDR2 reads SQIVND (reference sequence). V dropped 7 bases and J dropped 2 bases, with 14 bases sitting between them. The CDR3: CASTQWTSNYGYTF. The CDR3 DNA reads TGTGCCAGTACACAATGGACATCCAACTATGGCTACACCTTC.

This chain links TRBV19 with TRBJ1-1; 7 nucleotides match TRBD1. In germline, CDR1 is LNHDA, CDR2 SQIVND (reference sequence). The CDR3 loop spans 12 amino acids. The V gene end was trimmed by 6 bases and the J gene end by 7 bases; junction bases not matched to a gene: 5. The chain's CDR3 is CASSLDRREAFF. For the CDR3, the DNA is TGTGCCAGTAGCCTGGACAGGCGTGAAGCTTTCTTT.

This sequence joins TRBV5-1 and TRBJ2-7; 7 bases agree with TRBD2. Germline V lookup: CDR1 SGHRS, CDR2 YFSETQ. This CDR3 is 14 amino acids long. Trimming removed 4 bases from V and 2 bases from J; junction bases left unmatched: 6. The CDR3 DNA is TGCGCCAGCAGCAGCGGGACGGACCCCTACGAGCAGTACTTC. Its protein product is CASSSGTDPYEQYF.

This chain uses TRBV6-5 with TRBJ2-3, with 9 bases that match TRBD2. This CDR3 comprises 15 residues. Germline CDR1 MNHEY, CDR2 SVGAGI. Trimming took 7 bases from V and 2 from J; bases not matched to a gene: 7. The CDR3 region has the DNA TGTGCCAGCAAGAAGGCGGGGGGGAACACAGATACGCAGTATTTT. This sequence encodes CASKKAGGNTDTQYF.

The rearrangement uses TRBV1 and TRBJ2-3; the tabulated D call, TRBD2, remains unverified against the DNA. TRBV1 is assigned pseudogene status. The CDR3 is 19 residues long. CDR3 in amino acids: CTSSQDPYRLAGGRDTQYF. The CDR3 DNA is TGCACCAGCAGCCAAGATCCCTACCGACTAGCGGGAGGAAGAGATACGCAGTATTTT.

The chain recombines TRBV12-3 or TRBV12-4 with TRBJ1-5; no clear D. The length of the CDR3 is 12 residues. V lost 6 bases, J lost 7 bases, and 10 bases lay in between. The CDR3 here is CASSPRGQPQHF. The CDR3 DNA reads as TGTGCCAGCAGCCCGCGAGGGCAGCCCCAGCATTTT.

CDR3 in amino acids: CASRTEGVTEAFF. The CDR3 DNA reads as TGTGCCAGCAGGACCGAAGGGGTCACTGAAGCTTTCTTT. The V call is TRBV2, the J call TRBJ1-1, with D tentatively TRBD1 (5 bases). The CDR3 extends over 13 amino acids. V lost 6 bases, J lost 4 bases, and 12 bases lay in between. Germline V gene lookup returns CDR1 SNHLY and CDR2 FYNNEI.

This chain joins TRBV7-6 and TRBJ2-3; TRBD2 agrees at 7 bases. This CDR3 is 16 amino acids long. Germline CDR1 and CDR2: SGHVS and FNYEAQ. Losses at the gene ends were 2 bases for V and 2 bases for J; bases not matched to a gene: 7. CDR3 coding DNA: TGTGCCAGCAGCTTACGTCGAGCGGGGTCCACAGATACGCAGTATTTT. Its translation: CASSLRRAGSTDTQYF.

This sequence joins TRBV5-1 and TRBJ1-3, with 9 bases matching TRBD1. The germline CDR1 and CDR2 sequences are SGHRS and YFSETQ. V lost 4 bases to trimming and J lost 1 base; unmatched junction nucleotides: 3. CDR3 length: 15 amino acids. CDR3 residues: CASSRDRASGNTIYF. In DNA form, the CDR3 reads TGCGCCAGCAGCCGGGACAGGGCGTCTGGAAACACCATATATTTT.

The chain joins TRBV2 to TRBJ1-1; 9 positions match TRBD1. CDR1 and CDR2 from the germline V gene are SNHLY and FYNNEI. V shed 5 bases and J 3 bases; nucleotides not matched to a gene: 7. This CDR3 has 15 residues. The CDR3 protein is CASSRQQGADTEAFF. The CDR3, as DNA: TGTGCCAGCAGTCGACAACAGGGGGCAGACACTGAAGCTTTCTTT.